These T cell receptor beta chains were read from a single sample in a study of T cell repertoires in cytomegalovirus infection. No cognate antigen is known for these TCRs. TCRdb re-called the reads through MiXCR, storing one row per CDR3 protein. The sample lists around 500,000 distinct CDR3 sequences; roughly 43% were seen once. This specimen consisted of cultured PBMCs, obtained from culture after CMV antigen stimulation. The source is a human donor in good health (CMV status not recorded). Some clones in this sample may be carry-over from other donors' samples. The CDR3 runs from the conserved cysteine through the conserved F or W. A D gene is named only where the DNA matches it firmly. Some rows mark clone size as missing; the rest say once, few, many or name a class of expanded clone.

D,V,size,J,CDR3,DNA
NA,TRBV27,few,TRBJ2-7,CASSFIQGATREYEQYF,TGTGCCAGCAGTTTTATTCAAGGGGCAACTCGGGAATACGAGCAGTACTTC
NA,TRBV7-8,few,TRBJ2-7,CASSRGPVGGVQYEQYF,TGTGCCAGCAGCCGGGGGCCCGTGGGGGGGGTCCAATACGAGCAGTACTTC
TRBD1,TRBV19,NA,TRBJ2-7,CASSMAGQGAYEQYF,TGTGCCAGTAGTATGGCCGGACAGGGGGCGTACGAGCAGTACTTC
TRBD1,TRBV4-1,once,TRBJ2-7,CASSQRTGETYEQYF,TGCGCCAGCAGCCAAAGGACAGGGGAAACCTACGAGCAGTACTTC
TRBD2,TRBV20-1,NA,TRBJ2-7,CSAPSAGDIEQYF,TGCAGTGCCCCCTCAGCGGGAGACATCGAGCAGTACTTC
TRBD1,TRBV7-9,few,TRBJ1-1,CASSLYRGTTEAFF,TGTGCCAGCAGCTTATACAGGGGGACCACTGAAGCTTTCTTT
TRBD1,TRBV2,NA,TRBJ2-1,CASSGTGVVNEQFF,TGTGCCAGCAGTGGGACAGGGGTAGTCAATGAGCAGTTCTTC
TRBD1,TRBV12-3/TRBV12-4,few,TRBJ1-2,CASTKSDLDREVGYTF,TGTGCCAGCACCAAATCAGACCTCGACAGGGAGGTTGGCTACACCTTC
NA,TRBV6-1,few,TRBJ2-4,CASSHPGVNIQYF,TGTGCCAGCAGTCACCCGGGAGTGAACATTCAGTACTTC
NA,TRBV7-6,once,TRBJ2-3,CASSLGDRSDTQYF,TGTGCCAGCAGCTTGGGGGACCGGTCAGATACGCAGTATTTT
NA,TRBV5-1,NA,TRBJ1-4,CASSLQGPFNEKLFF,TGCGCCAGCAGCTTACAGGGTCCCTTCAATGAAAAACTGTTTTTT
NA,TRBV7-2,few,TRBJ1-1,CASSLRFGSTEAFF,TGTGCCAGCAGCTTAAGGTTTGGGTCCACTGAAGCTTTCTTT
NA,TRBV27,NA,TRBJ1-2,CASSSYGTRGYTF,TGTGCCAGCAGTTCTTACGGCACGCGGGGCTACACCTTC
TRBD1,TRBV2,NA,TRBJ1-4,CASNRQGAPNEKLFF,TGTGCCAGCAATCGACAGGGGGCGCCGAATGAAAAACTGTTTTTT
NA,TRBV7-2,many,TRBJ1-2,CASSFSGAYGYTF,TGTGCCAGCAGCTTTTCTGGTGCCTATGGCTACACCTTC
NA,TRBV12-5,NA,TRBJ2-3,CASGLGRFSQYF,TGTGCTAGTGGTTTGGGCAGATTCTCGCAGTATTTT
TRBD1,TRBV7-4,NA,TRBJ1-1,CASQYPPDGTEF,TGTGCCAGCCAATACCCCCCAGATGGGACAGAGTTT
TRBD2,TRBV7-2,NA,TRBJ2-5,CASSFSRSGMLETQYF,TGTGCCAGCAGCTTTAGCCGTAGCGGGATGCTAGAGACCCAGTACTTC
NA,TRBV19,NA,TRBJ2-3,CASSIAVGRGTDTQYF,TGTGCCAGTAGTATAGCCGTCGGTCGGGGAACAGATACGCAGTATTTT
TRBD2,TRBV6-5,few,TRBJ2-1,CASRRGGLARYNEQFF,TGTGCCAGCAGAAGAGGGGGACTAGCGAGATACAATGAGCAGTTCTTC
NA,TRBV11-3,NA,TRBJ2-3,CASMSGEGTQYF,TGTGCCAGCATGTCGGGGGAAGGTACGCAGTATTTT
NA,TRBV10-2,NA,TRBJ1-2,CASSESRQGLGYTF,TGCGCCAGCAGTGAGTCCCGGCAGGGCCTTGGCTACACCTTC
NA,TRBV7-4,few,TRBJ2-3,CASSARGGPTDTQYF,TGTGCCAGCAGCGCTCGAGGGGGGCCAACAGATACGCAGTATTTT
TRBD1,TRBV20-1,few,TRBJ2-7,CSARTGGYEQYF,TGCAGTGCTAGGACAGGGGGTTACGAGCAGTACTTC
TRBD2,TRBV7-2,few,TRBJ2-5,CASSRTSGRAGETQYF,TGTGCCAGCAGCCGAACTAGCGGGAGGGCCGGGGAGACCCAGTACTTC
NA,TRBV20-1,NA,TRBJ1-1,CSAGRGKKNTEAFF,TGCAGTGCTGGGAGGGGGAAAAAGAACACTGAAGCTTTCTTT
TRBD1,TRBV28,NA,TRBJ2-7,CASQTGGSYEQYF,TGTGCCAGTCAAACAGGGGGTTCCTACGAGCAGTACTTC
TRBD2,TRBV11-2,few,TRBJ2-7,CASSPARDWDYDEQYF,TGTGCCAGCAGCCCAGCTCGGGACTGGGACTACGACGAGCAGTACTTC
NA,TRBV2,few,TRBJ2-1,CASRAGQQNEQFF,TGTGCCAGCAGAGCGGGACAGCAAAATGAGCAGTTCTTC
NA,TRBV7-2,NA,TRBJ2-7,CASSPAPLLYEQYF,TGTGCCAGCAGCCCAGCTCCTCTCTTATACGAGCAGTACTTC
NA,TRBV6-1,NA,TRBJ2-3,CASSEAQGFTDTQYF,TGTGCCAGCAGTGAGGCCCAGGGCTTTACAGATACGCAGTATTTT
TRBD2,TRBV20-1,few,TRBJ2-1,CSVSGGTSREGEFF,TGCAGTGTTTCTGGTGGGACTAGCCGCGAAGGGGAGTTCTTC
TRBD2,TRBV27,NA,TRBJ2-6,CASSLFLGGALAGANVLTF,TGTGCCAGCAGTCTCTTCCTCGGGGGGGCTTTGGCTGGGGCCAACGTCCTGACTTTC
NA,TRBV7-9,few,TRBJ2-7,CASSLVGSYPYEQYF,TGTGCCAGCAGCTTAGTCGGCAGTTATCCCTACGAGCAGTACTTC
NA,TRBV27,NA,TRBJ2-3,CASSYWGGRSTDTQYF,TGTGCCAGCAGTTATTGGGGGGGGCGGAGTACAGATACGCAGTATTTT
TRBD1,TRBV6-5,NA,TRBJ2-1,CASSYSGQSEQFF,TGTGCCAGCAGTTACTCGGGACAGTCTGAGCAGTTCTTC
TRBD2,TRBV6-5,NA,TRBJ2-1,CASSYPAGSGVQSWGYNEQFF,TGTGCCAGCAGTTACCCCGCAGGTAGCGGGGTACAAAGTTGGGGCTACAATGAGCAGTTCTTC
NA,TRBV7-2,few,TRBJ1-6,CASSLIGQSSPLHF,TGTGCCAGCAGCCTTATAGGCCAAAGTTCACCCCTCCACTTT
TRBD2,TRBV12-3/TRBV12-4,NA,TRBJ2-7,CASSPSSGGLVEQYF,TGTGCCAGCAGTCCCTCTAGCGGGGGTCTGGTCGAGCAGTACTTC
NA,TRBV19,few,TRBJ1-6,CASSALVRLRQAPLHF,TGTGCCAGTAGTGCACTCGTCCGGCTCCGTCAAGCACCCCTCCACTTT
TRBD2,TRBV7-2,few,TRBJ2-5,CASSTQSGGRETQYF,TGTGCCAGCAGCACCCAATCGGGGGGTCGAGAGACCCAGTACTTC
TRBD2,TRBV6-5,few,TRBJ2-3,CASSYSGLAGSTDTQYF,TGTGCCAGCAGTTACTCGGGACTAGCGGGGAGCACAGATACGCAGTATTTT
NA,TRBV6-2/TRBV6-3,NA,TRBJ2-7,CASSSSSSSYEQYF,TGTGCCAGCAGTTCTTCTAGTAGCTCCTACGAGCAGTACTTC
NA,TRBV20-1,NA,TRBJ2-6,CSVHKSSGANVLTF,TGCAGTGTCCACAAGAGCTCTGGGGCCAACGTCCTGACTTTC
TRBD1,TRBV7-6,few,TRBJ1-6,CASSLDPPGGSSYNSPLHF,TGTGCCAGCAGCTTAGACCCGCCAGGGGGGAGCTCCTATAATTCACCCCTCCACTTT
NA,TRBV14,NA,TRBJ1-3,CASSQASGRVGNTIYF,TGTGCCAGCAGCCAAGCAAGTGGCAGGGTTGGAAACACCATATATTTT
TRBD1,TRBV28,once,TRBJ1-5,CASSPPRDRGHQPQHF,TGTGCCAGCAGTCCGCCCCGGGACAGGGGTCATCAGCCCCAGCATTTT
TRBD1,TRBV7-8,few,TRBJ1-2,CASSFRTGGSGYTF,TGTGCCAGCAGCTTCCGGACAGGGGGCTCTGGCTACACCTTC
NA,TRBV5-1,NA,TRBJ2-5,CASRQPGEETQYF,TGCGCCAGCAGGCAACCAGGGGAAGAGACCCAGTACTTC
TRBD2,TRBV29-1,NA,TRBJ2-1,CSFRGTTYNEQFF,TGCAGCTTCCGCGGGACTACCTACAATGAGCAGTTCTTC
TRBD2,TRBV6-2/TRBV6-3,once,TRBJ2-1,CASIRRLAGYNEQFF,TGTGCCAGCATTAGGCGGCTAGCGGGTTACAATGAGCAGTTCTTC
TRBD1,TRBV7-6,NA,TRBJ2-7,CASSLDNTGTGTYEQYF,TGTGCCAGCAGCTTAGACAATACCGGGACAGGCACCTACGAGCAGTACTTC
NA,TRBV7-2,many,TRBJ2-7,CASSSRRSAYEQYF,TGTGCCAGCAGCTCCCGACGTTCTGCCTACGAGCAGTACTTC
NA,TRBV10-3,NA,TRBJ2-7,CAISPDSYEQYF,TGTGCCATTTCACCCGACTCCTACGAGCAGTACTTC
TRBD2,TRBV12-3/TRBV12-4,NA,TRBJ2-3,CASSLSAGASMGTDTQYF,TGTGCCAGCAGTTTGTCGGCGGGAGCGAGCATGGGCACAGATACGCAGTATTTT
NA,TRBV2,NA,TRBJ1-1,CASSRDMGTEAFF,TGTGCCAGCAGCCGGGACATGGGCACTGAAGCTTTCTTT
NA,TRBV4-1,few,TRBJ2-3,CASSQGAGRKRTDTQYF,TGCGCCAGCAGCCAGGGGGCGGGCCGCAAGCGGACAGATACGCAGTATTTT
NA,TRBV6-6,few,TRBJ2-5,CASSYWERSQETQYF,TGTGCCAGCAGTTACTGGGAGCGGAGCCAAGAGACCCAGTACTTC
TRBD2,TRBV11-2,few,TRBJ2-3,CASSFVGGRVPDTQYF,TGTGCCAGCAGCTTCGTGGGGGGGAGAGTTCCAGATACGCAGTATTTT
TRBD2,TRBV27,NA,TRBJ2-5,CASSPLSAGGGAQETQYF,TGTGCCAGCAGTCCCCTGTCGGCGGGGGGGGGGGCCCAAGAGACCCAGTACTTC